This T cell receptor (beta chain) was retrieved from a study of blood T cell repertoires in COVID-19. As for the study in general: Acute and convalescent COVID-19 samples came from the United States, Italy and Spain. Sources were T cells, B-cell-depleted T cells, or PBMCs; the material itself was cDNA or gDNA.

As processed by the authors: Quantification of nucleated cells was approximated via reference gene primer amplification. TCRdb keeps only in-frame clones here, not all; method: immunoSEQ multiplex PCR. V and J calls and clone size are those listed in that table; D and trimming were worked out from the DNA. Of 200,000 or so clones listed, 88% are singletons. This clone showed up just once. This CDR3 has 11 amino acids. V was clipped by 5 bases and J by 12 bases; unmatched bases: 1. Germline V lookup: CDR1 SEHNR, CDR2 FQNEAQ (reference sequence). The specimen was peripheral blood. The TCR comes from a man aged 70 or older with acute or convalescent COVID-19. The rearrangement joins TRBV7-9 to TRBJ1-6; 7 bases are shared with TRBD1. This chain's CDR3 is CASSPGGPLHF. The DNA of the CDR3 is TGTGCCAGCAGCCCAGGGGGACCCCTCCACTTT.